The 24 T cell receptor beta chains presented below share a single source sample, sequenced in a study of cytomegalovirus exposure and HLA in healthy donors. The PCR used 60 Vbeta and 13 Jbeta primers. Method: immunoSEQ multiplex PCR; TCRdb's copy keeps in-frame clones and lacks some. Of about 280,000 clones in the sample, roughly 90% were seen once. The sample consisted of PBMCs. All receptors come from a woman aged 18-29 years in good health and CMV-seronegative.

The chain couples TRBV6-5 to TRBJ2-1; 9 nucleotides match TRBD2. The CDR3 is 16 amino acids. CDR1 and CDR2 (germline): MNHEY, SVGAGI. The J segment lost 8 bases and the V segment lost 4 bases, leaving 12 bases of the junction unmatched. DNA of the CDR3: TGTGCCAGCAGTTGGGCCCCCGGCGGGGGGGCCTATGAGCAGTTCTTC. Protein: CASSWAPGGGAYEQFF.

This chain connects TRBV10-1 to TRBJ1-1; 8 bases fit TRBD1. Germline lookup yields CDR1 WNHNN and CDR2 SYGVQD (reference sequence). CDR3 length equals 18 residues. V was pared by 3 bases and J by 0 bases, with 12 bases of the junction left unmatched. The CDR3 region is CASSDSGTGVSMNTEAFF. The CDR3 coding sequence is TGCGCCAGCAGTGACTCCGGGACAGGAGTTTCCATGAACACTGAAGCTTTCTTT.

J is TRBJ2-7 and V is TRBV6-5; D unclear. The germline CDR1 and CDR2 sequences are MNHEY and SVGAGI. This CDR3 contains 13 residues. The germline V and J ends were trimmed by 0 bases and 3 bases, with 6 bases remaining between them. CDR3 sequence (DNA): TGTGCCAGCAGTTACTCTGGCCTCTACGAGCAGTACTTC. This gives the protein CASSYSGLYEQYF.

V usage is TRBV27 and J usage is TRBJ1-1; D gene ambiguous. V was pared by 3 bases and J by 6 bases, with 17 bases between. This CDR3 has 15 residues. The germline V gene encodes CDR1 MNHEY and CDR2 SMNVEV (reference sequence). CDR3 amino acids: CASSFTRSRGPEAFF. CDR3 DNA sequence: TGTGCCAGCAGTTTTACCCGGTCTCGGGGTCCTGAAGCTTTCTTT.

This chain connects TRBV6-5 to TRBJ2-7, with 10 bases that match TRBD1. Trimming cost V 7 bases and J 5 bases; bases outside gene matches: 8. This CDR3 has 14 amino acids. Germline assignment: CDR1 MNHEY and CDR2 SVGAGI. The CDR3 bases are TGTGCCAGCAAGACCGGGACAGGGGTCCACGAGCAGTACTTC. It translates to CASKTGTGVHEQYF.

The CDR3 here is CASSLGGTGREQYF. The CDR3 DNA is TGTGCCAGCAGCTTAGGTGGGACAGGGCGCGAGCAGTACTTC. This chain joins TRBV11-3 and TRBJ2-7; 9 bases fit TRBD1. The V gene's germline CDR1 is SGHNT and CDR2 YENEEA. The ends lost 1 base at V and 6 bases at J; junction bases unmatched: 4. This CDR3 comprises 14 residues. Based on the CDR3 plus reference TRBV11-3 and TRBJ2-7, the full variable domain is EAGVVQSPRYKIIEKKQPVAFWCNPISGHNTLYWYLQNLGQGPELLIRYENEEAVDDSQLPKDRFSAERLKGVDSTLKIQPAELGDSAVYLCASSLGGTGREQYFGPGTRLTVT.

J is TRBJ1-6 and V is TRBV5-6, with 9 bases identical to TRBD1. V lost 4 bases to trimming and J lost 8 bases; unmatched junction nucleotides: 10. This CDR3 has 16 residues. Germline V gene data show CDR1 as SGHDT and CDR2 as YYEEEE. CDR3 sequence reads: CASSRGTGKADSPLHF. The DNA for the CDR3 is TGTGCCAGCAGCCGCGGGACAGGGAAGGCTGATTCACCCCTCCACTTT. The full variable domain, rest sourced from reference TRBV5-6 and TRBJ1-6, is DAGVTQSPTHLIKTRGQQVTLRCSPKSGHDTVSWYQQALGQGPQFIFQYYEEEERQRGNFPDRFSGHQFPNYSSELNVNALLLGDSALYLCASSRGTGKADSPLHFGNGTRLTVT.

This clone was counted once. This rearrangement joins TRBV11-2 to TRBJ2-5, with 10 nucleotides matching TRBD2. The CDR3 covers 17 residues. The V and J ends lost 0 bases and 0 bases, in that order; junction bases with no gene match: 4. The germline V gene encodes CDR1 SGHAT and CDR2 FQNNGV. The CDR3 DNA is TGTGCCAGCAGCTTAGATGGACTAGCGGCGAACCAAGAGACCCAGTACTTC. It encodes CASSLDGLAANQETQYF. The full variable domain, with the rest looked up from reference TRBV11-2 and TRBJ2-5, is EAGVAQSPRYKIIEKRQSVAFWCNPISGHATLYWYQQILGQGPKLLIQFQNNGVVDDSQLPKDRFSAERLKGVDSTLKIQPAKLEDSAVYLCASSLDGLAANQETQYFGPGTRLLVL.

The rearrangement links TRBV27 to TRBJ2-7; tentatively, D is TRBD1 (6 bases). CDR1 is MNHEY and CDR2 is SMNVEV in the germline V gene (reference sequence). This CDR3 region has 14 residues. V lost 6 bases, J lost 2 bases, and 14 bases lay in between. CDR3 coding DNA: TGTGCCAGCAGCTCTGACAGGTTACCCTACGAGCAGTACTTC. This codes for CASSSDRLPYEQYF.

The DNA of the CDR3 is TGTGCCAGCAGTGGACAGGGAGAATATCACACCTTC. It codes for CASSGQGEYHTF. V is TRBV6-1 and J is TRBJ1-2; TRBD1 matches 7 bases. CDR3 length: 12 residues. The germline CDR1 and CDR2 sequences are MNHNS and SASEGT. The J segment lost 12 bases and the V segment lost 4 bases, leaving 8 bases of the junction unmatched.

CDR3 residues: CATRSAGVGYGYTF. CDR3 nucleotide sequence: TGTGCCACTAGATCGGCAGGGGTGGGCTATGGCTACACCTTC. The genes are TRBV7-6 and TRBJ1-2, with a tentative D call TRBD1 (6 bases). The V gene lost 10 bases and the J gene lost 4 bases, with 19 bases spanning the gap. The CDR3 spans 14 residues. Germline CDR1 reads SGHVS; CDR2 reads FNYEAQ.

The gene calls are TRBV5-4 and TRBJ1-1; D perhaps matches TRBD1 (5 bases). The germline V gene encodes CDR1 SGHNT and CDR2 YYREEE (reference sequence). The length of the CDR3 is 14 residues. The V gene lost 0 bases and the J gene lost 3 bases, with 9 bases spanning the gap. CDR3 region: CASSLDLGDTEAFF. As DNA, the CDR3 is TGTGCCAGCAGCTTGGATTTAGGGGACACTGAAGCTTTCTTT. Variable domain in full (rest from reference TRBV5-4 and TRBJ1-1): ETGVTQSPTHLIKTRGQQVTLRCSSQSGHNTVSWYQQALGQGPQFIFQYYREEENGRGNFPPRFSGLQFPNYSSELNVNALELDDSALYLCASSLDLGDTEAFFGQGTRLTVV.

V and J are TRBV19 and TRBJ1-3, with D perhaps TRBD1 (5 bases). The germline CDR1 and CDR2 sequences are LNHDA and SQIVND (reference sequence). This CDR3 has 15 amino acids. The V end was cut by 4 bases, the J end by 0 bases, with 10 bases between. DNA of the CDR3: TGTGCCAGTAGTAGCCGACAGTCCTCTGGAAACACCATATATTTT. Translation gives CASSSRQSSGNTIYF. The full variable domain, completed using reference TRBV19 and TRBJ1-3, is DGGITQSPKYLFRKEGQNVTLSCEQNLNHDAMYWYRQDPGQGLRLIYYSQIVNDFQKGDIAEGYSVSREKKESFPLTVTSAQKNPTAFYLCASSSRQSSGNTIYFGEGSWLTVV.

The genes are TRBV5-5 and TRBJ1-2, with a tentative D call TRBD1 (5 bases). Germline CDR1 and CDR2: SGHKS and YYEKEE (reference sequence). V lost 0 bases, J lost 6 bases, and 6 bases lay in between. The CDR3 loop spans 12 amino acids. CDR3 protein: CASSLAGDGYTF. The CDR3, as DNA: TGTGCCAGCAGCTTGGCGGGGGATGGCTACACCTTC.

A word on this clone: An end of the junction differs from the germline gene, which may be a read error. V gene TRBV7-9 combines with J gene TRBJ1-5; the D gene is possibly TRBD1 (5 bases). CDR3 length: 16 residues. CDR1 and CDR2 (germline): SEHNR, FQNEAQ (reference sequence). The CDR3 DNA reads TGTTCCAGCAGCTGGGGTGGGGGGTTAGGCAATCAGCCCCAGCATTTT. It translates to CSSSWGGGLGNQPQHF.

The V call is TRBV10-2, the J call TRBJ1-5; 7 nucleotides match TRBD1. The CDR3 spans 13 residues. The junction had 6 bases not matched to a gene; V was cut back by 7 bases and J by 6 bases. Per the germline V gene, CDR1 is WSHSY and CDR2 is SAAADI. The CDR3 DNA sequence: TGCGCCAGCAACCTAAACAGGGGTCAGCCCCAGCATTTT. Translated, it gives CASNLNRGQPQHF.

The gene calls are TRBV4-2 and TRBJ2-6; a possible D gene is TRBD2 (5 bases). The CDR3 has 19 amino acids. Deletions cut 1 base from V and 2 bases from J, with 18 bases between. Germline V gene data show CDR1 as LGHNA and CDR2 as YNFKEQ. CDR3 sequence: CASSQVRETASPGANVLTF. The CDR3 DNA sequence: TGTGCCAGCAGCCAAGTTAGGGAGACGGCTTCTCCTGGGGCCAACGTCCTGACTTTC.

The chain links TRBV4-2 to TRBJ2-1, with a possible D match to TRBD2 (7 bases). Per germline, CDR1 LGHNA and CDR2 YNFKEQ. The V end was cut by 4 bases, the J end by 4 bases, with 23 bases between. CDR3 length: 18 residues. The CDR3 reads CASSLGVKRGGPYNEQFF. DNA for the CDR3: TGTGCCAGCAGCCTTGGGGTTAAGAGGGGGGGACCTTACAATGAGCAGTTCTTC.

The CDR3 spells CASSTGLAGGKTQYF. The CDR3 DNA reads TGTGCCAGCAGTACGGGACTAGCGGGGGGAAAGACCCAGTACTTC. The chain recombines TRBV27 with TRBJ2-5, with TRBD2 matching over 15 bases. Germline-derived CDR1 and CDR2 are MNHEY and SMNVEV (reference sequence). The V and J ends lost 5 bases and 6 bases, in that order; junction bases with no gene match: 4. The CDR3 spans 15 residues.

The V gene is TRBV2, the J gene TRBJ1-2; D perhaps matches TRBD1 (6 bases). The CDR3 consists of 9 residues. Trimming stripped 11 bases from V and 6 bases from J, with 7 bases between. CDR1 and CDR2 from the germline V gene are SNHLY and FYNNEI. The DNA for the CDR3 is TGTGCCGAGGGGGATGGCTACACCTTC. This encodes CAEGDGYTF.

The chain has TRBV2 and TRBJ2-1, with 8 bases lining up with TRBD2. J was trimmed by 6 bases and V by 2 bases; bases with no gene match: 9. Germline lookup yields CDR1 SNHLY and CDR2 FYNNEI. The CDR3 runs to 16 residues. In DNA form, the CDR3 reads TGTGCCAGCAGTGAAACTCCGGGGGGGCCCCCCAATGAGCAGTTCTTC. This sequence encodes CASSETPGGPPNEQFF. Filled out from reference TRBV2 and TRBJ2-1, the complete variable domain reads EPEVTQTPSHQVTQMGQEVILRCVPISNHLYFYWYRQILGQKVEFLVSFYNNEISEKSEIFDDQFSVERPDGSNFTLKIRSTKLEDSAMYFCASSETPGGPPNEQFFGPGTRLTVL.

The chain joins TRBV7-3 to TRBJ2-3; D gene ambiguous. Trimming took off 2 bases at V and 3 bases at J, with 15 bases between the two ends. This CDR3 has 16 amino acids. The germline gives CDR1 SGHTA, CDR2 FQGTGA. CDR3: CASSLSVRLGTDTQYF. The CDR3 bases are TGTGCCAGCAGCTTATCCGTTCGGCTAGGTACAGATACGCAGTATTTT.

This chain connects TRBV13 to TRBJ1-1; the D gene is possibly TRBD1 (6 bases). Germline CDR1 PRHDT, CDR2 FYEKMQ (reference sequence). There are 13 residues in the CDR3. Between the trimmed V and J ends, which lost 0 bases and 4 bases, there was a span of 6 bases. The CDR3 nucleotides read TGTGCCAGCAGCTTAGGCAGGGGCACTGAAGCTTTCTTT. It encodes CASSLGRGTEAFF. Filled out from reference TRBV13 and TRBJ1-1, the complete variable domain reads AAGVIQSPRHLIKEKRETATLKCYPIPRHDTVYWYQQGPGQDPQFLISFYEKMQSDKGSIPDRFSAQQFSDYHSELNMSSLELGDSALYFCASSLGRGTEAFFGQGTRLTVV.

The V gene is TRBV19, the J gene TRBJ1-1; possibly TRBD1 for D (5 bases). The germline CDR1 and CDR2 sequences are LNHDA and SQIVND (reference sequence). This CDR3 has 18 residues. Between the trimmed V and J ends, which lost 7 bases and 0 bases, there was a span of 24 bases. CDR3 sequence: CASKCFSGLDCMNTEAFF. CDR3 nucleotides: TGTGCCAGTAAGTGTTTTTCAGGGCTCGACTGCATGAACACTGAAGCTTTCTTT.